Only a few counts were recorded for the clone carrying this T cell receptor beta chain. This specimen belongs to a study of blood T cells in healthy people across ages. The authors ran a second PCR of roughly 6 to 12 cycles using a sample-barcoded 5' primer and a J-beta primer mix. TCRdb called the 5' RACE reads again in MiXCR, with one record for every CDR3 protein. In the table there are fewer than 800,000 distinct CDR3 sequences, 20% to 25% of which are singletons. Separately, the same data were catalogued under a study of T cells of mothers and their children.

The sample taken for sequencing was blood. This sequence originates from a boy aged 5-17 years in good health.

The CDR3 DNA reads TGTGCCAGCAGGGGATTTGGTGAGGGAAACACCATATATTTT. Its protein is CASRGFGEGNTIYF. The chain links TRBV7-2 to TRBJ1-3, with D hard to call. Between the trimmed V and J ends, which lost 6 bases and 4 bases, there was a span of 13 bases. The V gene's germline CDR1 is SGHTA and CDR2 FQGNSA. The CDR3 length is 14 residues.